This note documents a single T cell receptor (beta chain) sequence. What it recognizes is unknown. The entry originates in a study of T cell clonotyping in hematopoietic cell transplantation. Overall study findings and caveats: Pathologically expanded recipient clonotypes increased progressively from day 30 to day 180 as diversity fell. At the given depth, recipient repertoires were over 95% de novo clonotypes.

Repertoires were generated with immunoSEQ multiplex PCR, while TCRdb's copy carries only in-frame clones and drops some. The table has more than 20,000 clones, around 84% seen once. As for time point: recipient sample about 28 days before transplant, after cytoreduction. CDR1 and CDR2 (germline): SEHNR, FQNEAQ (reference sequence). V lost 0 bases and J lost 4; bases outside the gene matches: 2. The CDR3 totals 15 residues. This sequence joins TRBV7-9 and TRBJ2-7; the match to TRBD2 covers 11 bases. The source was peripheral blood mononuclear cells, collected before stem cell transplant. This TCR derives from a woman in her sixties or seventies with acute myeloid leukemia. Some clones in this sample may be carry-over from other donors' samples. This chain's CDR3 is CASSLALAGGYEQYF. The CDR3 nucleotides read TGTGCCAGCAGCTTAGCCCTAGCGGGAGGATACGAGCAGTACTTC.